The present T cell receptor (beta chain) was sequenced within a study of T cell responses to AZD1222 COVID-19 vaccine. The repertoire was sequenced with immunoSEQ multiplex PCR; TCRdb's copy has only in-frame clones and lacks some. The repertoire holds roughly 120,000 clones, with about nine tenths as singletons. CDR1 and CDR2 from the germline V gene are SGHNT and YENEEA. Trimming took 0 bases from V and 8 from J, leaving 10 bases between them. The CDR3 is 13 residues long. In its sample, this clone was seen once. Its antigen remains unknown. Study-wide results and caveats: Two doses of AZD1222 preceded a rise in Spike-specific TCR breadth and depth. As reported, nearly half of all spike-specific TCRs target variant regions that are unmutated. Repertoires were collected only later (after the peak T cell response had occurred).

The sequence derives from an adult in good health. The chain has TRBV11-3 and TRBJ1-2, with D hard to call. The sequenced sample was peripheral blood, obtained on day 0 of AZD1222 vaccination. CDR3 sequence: CASSLEKGYGYTF. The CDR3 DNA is TGTGCCAGCAGCTTAGAAAAGGGTTACGGCTACACCTTC.